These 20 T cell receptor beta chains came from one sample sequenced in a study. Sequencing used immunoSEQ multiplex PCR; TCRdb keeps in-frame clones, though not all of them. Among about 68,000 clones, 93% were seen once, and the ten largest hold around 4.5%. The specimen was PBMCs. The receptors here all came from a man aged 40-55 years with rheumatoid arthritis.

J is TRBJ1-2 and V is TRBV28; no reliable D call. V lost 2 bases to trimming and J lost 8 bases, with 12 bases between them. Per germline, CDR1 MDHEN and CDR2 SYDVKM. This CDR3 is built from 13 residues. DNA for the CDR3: TGTGCCAGCAGTTTAGTTAGTTCTGCCGGCTACACCTTC. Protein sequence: CASSLVSSAGYTF.

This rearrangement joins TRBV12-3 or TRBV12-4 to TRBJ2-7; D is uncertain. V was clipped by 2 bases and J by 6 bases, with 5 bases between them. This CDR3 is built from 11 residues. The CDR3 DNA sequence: TGTGCCAGCAGTTTAAAAGCCGAGCAGTACTTC. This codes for CASSLKAEQYF.

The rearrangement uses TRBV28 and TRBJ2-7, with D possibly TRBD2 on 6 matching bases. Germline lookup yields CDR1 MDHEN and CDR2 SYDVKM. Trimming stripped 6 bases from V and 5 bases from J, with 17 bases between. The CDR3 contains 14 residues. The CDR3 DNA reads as TGTGCCAGCAGAAGTGTGGGGGGAAGAAACGAGCAGTACTTC. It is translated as CASRSVGGRNEQYF.

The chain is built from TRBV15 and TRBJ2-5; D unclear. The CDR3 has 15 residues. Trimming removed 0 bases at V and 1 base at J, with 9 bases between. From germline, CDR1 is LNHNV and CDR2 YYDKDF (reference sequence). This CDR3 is CATSRDRGSQETQYF. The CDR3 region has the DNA TGTGCCACCAGCAGAGACCGCGGCAGCCAAGAGACCCAGTACTTC.

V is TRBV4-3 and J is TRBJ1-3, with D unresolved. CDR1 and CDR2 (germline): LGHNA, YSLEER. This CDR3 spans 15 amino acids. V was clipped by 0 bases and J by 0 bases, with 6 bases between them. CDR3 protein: CASSQDRASGNTIYF. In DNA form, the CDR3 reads TGCGCCAGCAGCCAAGATCGCGCCTCTGGAAACACCATATATTTT.

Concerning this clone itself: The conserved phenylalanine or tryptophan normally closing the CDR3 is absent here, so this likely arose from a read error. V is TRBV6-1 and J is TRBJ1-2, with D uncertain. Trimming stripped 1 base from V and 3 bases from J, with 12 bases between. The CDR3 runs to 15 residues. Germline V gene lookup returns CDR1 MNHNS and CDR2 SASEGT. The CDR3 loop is CASSEGINSHYGYTL. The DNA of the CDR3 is TGTGCCAGCAGTGAAGGTATCAACAGCCACTATGGCTACACCCTC.

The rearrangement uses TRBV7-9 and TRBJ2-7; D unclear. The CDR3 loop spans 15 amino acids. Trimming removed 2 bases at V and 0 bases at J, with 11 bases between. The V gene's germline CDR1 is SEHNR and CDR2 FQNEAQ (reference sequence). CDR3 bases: TGTGCCAGCAGCTTACGGAGCGTGGACTCCTACGAGCAGTACTTC. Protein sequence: CASSLRSVDSYEQYF.

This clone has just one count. In DNA, the CDR3 is TGTGCCAGCAGTTCACAGGGCTATGAGCAGTTCTTC. This codes for CASSSQGYEQFF. This rearrangement joins TRBV12-3 or TRBV12-4 to TRBJ2-1, with D possibly TRBD1 on 6 matching bases. The CDR3 extends over 12 amino acids. The V end was cut by 4 bases, the J end by 8 bases, with 9 bases between.

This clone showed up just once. The CDR3: CASSSSGTGNYGYTF. The CDR3 DNA reads TGTGCCAGCAGTTCTTCCGGGACAGGGAACTATGGCTACACCTTC. The chain is built from TRBV28 and TRBJ1-2; TRBD1 aligns across 9 bases. The CDR3 contains 15 residues. Looked up from germline, CDR1 is MDHEN and CDR2 is SYDVKM. Losses at the gene ends were 4 bases for V and 2 bases for J; bases not matched to a gene: 5.

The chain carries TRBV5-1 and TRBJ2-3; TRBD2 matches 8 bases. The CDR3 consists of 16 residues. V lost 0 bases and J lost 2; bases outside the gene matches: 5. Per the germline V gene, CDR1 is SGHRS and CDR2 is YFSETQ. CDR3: CASSLVAGGATDTQYF. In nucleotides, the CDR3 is TGCGCCAGCAGCTTGGTGGCCGGGGGGGCCACAGATACGCAGTATTTT.

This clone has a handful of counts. Written as DNA, the CDR3 is TGTGCCAGCAGTGAACTAAGCGGGAGATGGGAGACCCAGTACTTC. Its protein is CASSELSGRWETQYF. This chain connects TRBV6-1 to TRBJ2-5, with 8 bases identical to TRBD2. The J segment lost 5 bases and the V segment lost 2 bases, leaving 7 bases of the junction unmatched. Germline loops: CDR1 MNHNS, CDR2 SASEGT. This CDR3 is built from 15 residues.

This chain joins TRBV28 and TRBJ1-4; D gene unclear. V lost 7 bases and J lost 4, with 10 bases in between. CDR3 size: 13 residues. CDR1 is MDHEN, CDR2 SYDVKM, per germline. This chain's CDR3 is CASNELFNEKLFF. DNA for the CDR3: TGTGCCAGCAACGAGCTCTTTAATGAAAAACTGTTTTTT. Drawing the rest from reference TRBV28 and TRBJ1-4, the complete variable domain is DVKVTQSSRYLVKRTGEKVFLECVQDMDHENMFWYRQDPGLGLRLIYFSYDVKMKEKGDIPEGYSVSREKKERFSLILESASTNQTSMYLCASNELFNEKLFFGSGTQLSVL.

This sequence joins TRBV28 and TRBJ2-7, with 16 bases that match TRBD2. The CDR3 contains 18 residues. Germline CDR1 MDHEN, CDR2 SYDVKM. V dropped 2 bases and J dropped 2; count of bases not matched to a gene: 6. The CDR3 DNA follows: TGTGCCAGCAGTTTAATGGGACTAGCGGGAGGGTTCGCCTACGAGCAGTACTTC. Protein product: CASSLMGLAGGFAYEQYF.

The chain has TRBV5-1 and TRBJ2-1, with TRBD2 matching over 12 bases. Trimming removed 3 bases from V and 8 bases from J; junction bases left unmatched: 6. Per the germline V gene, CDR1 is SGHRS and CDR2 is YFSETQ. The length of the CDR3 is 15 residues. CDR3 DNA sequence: TGCGCCAGCAGCTCCTGGACTAGCGGGATCTATGAGCAGTTCTTC. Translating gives CASSSWTSGIYEQFF.

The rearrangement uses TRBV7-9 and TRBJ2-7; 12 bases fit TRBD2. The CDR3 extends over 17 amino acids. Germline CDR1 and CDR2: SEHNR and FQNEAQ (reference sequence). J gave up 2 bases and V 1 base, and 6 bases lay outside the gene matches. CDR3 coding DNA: TGTGCCAGCAGCTTAGAGGCTAGCGGGAGGGTCCCCTACGAGCAGTACTTC. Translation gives CASSLEASGRVPYEQYF.

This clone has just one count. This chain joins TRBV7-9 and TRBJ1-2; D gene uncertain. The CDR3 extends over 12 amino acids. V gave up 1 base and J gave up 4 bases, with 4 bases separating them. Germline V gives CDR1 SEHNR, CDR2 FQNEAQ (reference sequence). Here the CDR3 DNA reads TGTGCCAGCAGCTTAGGCAGCTATGGCTACACCTTC. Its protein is CASSLGSYGYTF.

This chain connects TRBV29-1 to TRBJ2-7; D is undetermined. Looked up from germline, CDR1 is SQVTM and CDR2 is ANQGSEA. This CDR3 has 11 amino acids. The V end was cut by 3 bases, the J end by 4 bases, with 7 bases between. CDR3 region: CSVDTGYEQYF. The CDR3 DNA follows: TGCAGCGTTGATACTGGATACGAGCAGTACTTC.

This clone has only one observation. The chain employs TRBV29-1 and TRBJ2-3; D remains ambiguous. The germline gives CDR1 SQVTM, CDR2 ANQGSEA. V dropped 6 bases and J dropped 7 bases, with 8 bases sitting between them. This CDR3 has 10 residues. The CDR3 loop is CSVIVNTQYF. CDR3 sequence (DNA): TGCAGCGTAATCGTGAATACGCAGTATTTT.

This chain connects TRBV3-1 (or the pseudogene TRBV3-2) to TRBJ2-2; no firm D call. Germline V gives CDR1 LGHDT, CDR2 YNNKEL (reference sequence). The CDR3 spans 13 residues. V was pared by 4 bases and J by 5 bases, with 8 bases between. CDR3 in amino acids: CASSPKATGELFF. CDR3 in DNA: TGTGCCAGCAGCCCCAAGGCTACCGGGGAGCTGTTTTTT.

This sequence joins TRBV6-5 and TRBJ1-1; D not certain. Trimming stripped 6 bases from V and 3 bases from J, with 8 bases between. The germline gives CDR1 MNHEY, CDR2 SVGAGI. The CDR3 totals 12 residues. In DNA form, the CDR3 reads TGTGCCAGCAGCCGCGGGGACACTGAAGCTTTCTTT. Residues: CASSRGDTEAFF.